This entry features one T cell receptor (beta chain) sequence. The antigen is unknown. Germline V gene lookup returns CDR1 SEHNR and CDR2 FQNEAQ (reference sequence). V lost 4 bases and J lost 4; bases outside the gene matches: 5. The CDR3 is 14 residues long. Primers: 60 Vbeta forward and 13 Jbeta reverse. Repertoires were generated with immunoSEQ multiplex PCR, while TCRdb's copy carries only in-frame clones and drops some. Of approximately 140,000 clones in the sample, about 86% are singletons; the top ten hold around 4.1%. This specimen comes from a study of cytomegalovirus exposure and HLA in healthy donors. Study findings and constraints: The likely origin of a cluster of highly shared sequence variants was a sequencing artifact.

The receptor's source is a man between 35 and 55 years old in good health and CMV-seropositive. Sequencing was carried out using PBMCs. The rearrangement joins TRBV7-9 to TRBJ2-7; TRBD1 matches at 9 bases. The CDR3, as DNA: TGTGCCAGCAGCTCGGGACAGGGACTTTACGAGCAGTACTTC. Translation: CASSSGQGLYEQYF.